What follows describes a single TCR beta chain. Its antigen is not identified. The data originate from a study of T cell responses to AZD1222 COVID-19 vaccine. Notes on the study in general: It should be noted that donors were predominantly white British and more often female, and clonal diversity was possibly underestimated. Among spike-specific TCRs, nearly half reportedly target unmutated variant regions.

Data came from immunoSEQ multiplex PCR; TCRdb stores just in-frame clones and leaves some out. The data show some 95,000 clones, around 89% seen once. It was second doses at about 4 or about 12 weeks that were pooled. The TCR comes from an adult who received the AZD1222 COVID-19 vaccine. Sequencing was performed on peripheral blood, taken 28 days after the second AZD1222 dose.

The CDR3 spells CASSFDYSTDTQYF. CDR3 sequence (DNA): TGTGCCAGCAGCTTTGACTATTCCACAGATACGCAGTATTTT. This chain connects TRBV13 to TRBJ2-3, with TRBD2 as a possible D gene (5 bases). The ends were cut back, 3 bases at V and 2 bases at J, with 9 bases in the middle. This CDR3 contains 14 residues. In germline, CDR1 is PRHDT, CDR2 FYEKMQ (reference sequence).